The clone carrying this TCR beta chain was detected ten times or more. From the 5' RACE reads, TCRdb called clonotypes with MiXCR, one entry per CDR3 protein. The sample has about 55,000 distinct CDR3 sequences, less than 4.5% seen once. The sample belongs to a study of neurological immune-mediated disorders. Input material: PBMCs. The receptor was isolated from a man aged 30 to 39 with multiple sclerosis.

CDR3 amino acids: CASSPITSGSFYEQYF. The CDR3 region has the DNA TGTGCCAGCAGTCCCATCACTAGCGGGAGCTTCTACGAGCAGTACTTC. The V call is TRBV28, the J call TRBJ2-7; TRBD2 matches 11 bases. Per the germline V gene, CDR1 is MDHEN and CDR2 is SYDVKM. This CDR3 contains 16 residues. V lost 5 bases and J lost 3; bases outside the gene matches: 9. Combining the CDR3 with reference TRBV28 and TRBJ2-7 gives the whole variable domain DVKVTQSSRYLVKRTGEKVFLECVQDMDHENMFWYRQDPGLGLRLIYFSYDVKMKEKGDIPEGYSVSREKKERFSLILESASTNQTSMYLCASSPITSGSFYEQYFGPGTRLTVT.